This TCR beta chain was sequenced for a study of blood T cell repertoires in COVID-19. The overall study: Samples of COVID-19 (acute and convalescent) were obtained from the United States, Italy and Spain. T cells, B-cell-depleted T cells, or PBMCs supplied cDNA or gDNA.

As originally analysed: Researchers report that nucleated cell counts were estimated from reference gene primer amplification. Sequenced by immunoSEQ multiplex PCR; TCRdb stores in-frame clones only, minus some. Clone size and the V and J calls come from that table; the DNA yielded D and trimming. The sample carries 90,000 or so clones, 86% recorded once. The CDR3 loop spans 13 amino acids. The V end lost 4 bases, the J end lost 3 bases, and 9 bases lay between the germline ends. The germline V gene has CDR1 SGHTA and CDR2 FQGNSA. V is TRBV7-2 and J is TRBJ1-1; D is uncertain. What was sequenced was peripheral blood. The source is a human donor in a cohort sampled during active COVID-19. Here the CDR3 reads CASSYLRDTEAFF. The CDR3 region has the DNA TGTGCCAGCAGCTACCTCCGGGACACTGAAGCTTTCTTT.